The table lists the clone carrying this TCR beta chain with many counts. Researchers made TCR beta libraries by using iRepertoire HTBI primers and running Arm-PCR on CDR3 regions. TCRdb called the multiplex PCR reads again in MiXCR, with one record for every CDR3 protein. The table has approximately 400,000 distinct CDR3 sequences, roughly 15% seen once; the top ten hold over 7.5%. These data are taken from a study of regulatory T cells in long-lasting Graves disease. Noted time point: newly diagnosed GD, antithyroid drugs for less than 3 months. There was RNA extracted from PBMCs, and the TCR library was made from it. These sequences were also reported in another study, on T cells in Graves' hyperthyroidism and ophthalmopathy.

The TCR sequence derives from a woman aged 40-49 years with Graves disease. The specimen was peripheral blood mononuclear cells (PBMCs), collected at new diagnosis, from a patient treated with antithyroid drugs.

This CDR3 is CASSVGTSGSYNEQFF. The CDR3 DNA is TGTGCCAGCAGCGTAGGGACTAGCGGCTCCTACAATGAGCAGTTCTTC. This sequence joins TRBV14 and TRBJ2-1, with TRBD2 matching over 11 bases. Trimming took 5 bases from V and 0 from J; bases not matched to a gene: 3. The CDR3 totals 16 residues. The germline V gene has CDR1 SGHDN and CDR2 FVKESK.